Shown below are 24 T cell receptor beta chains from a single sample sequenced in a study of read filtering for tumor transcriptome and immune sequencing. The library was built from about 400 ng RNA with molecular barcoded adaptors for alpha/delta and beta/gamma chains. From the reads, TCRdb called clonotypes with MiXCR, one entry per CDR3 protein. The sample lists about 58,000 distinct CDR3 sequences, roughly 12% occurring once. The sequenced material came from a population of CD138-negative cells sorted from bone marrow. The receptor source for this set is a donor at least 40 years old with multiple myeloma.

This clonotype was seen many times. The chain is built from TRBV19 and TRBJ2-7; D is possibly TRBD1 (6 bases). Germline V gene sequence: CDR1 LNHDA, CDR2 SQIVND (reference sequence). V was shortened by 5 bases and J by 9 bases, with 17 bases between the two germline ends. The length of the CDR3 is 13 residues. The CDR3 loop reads CASSHRDIGWQYF. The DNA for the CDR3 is TGTGCCAGTAGTCATCGGGACATCGGTTGGCAGTACTTC.

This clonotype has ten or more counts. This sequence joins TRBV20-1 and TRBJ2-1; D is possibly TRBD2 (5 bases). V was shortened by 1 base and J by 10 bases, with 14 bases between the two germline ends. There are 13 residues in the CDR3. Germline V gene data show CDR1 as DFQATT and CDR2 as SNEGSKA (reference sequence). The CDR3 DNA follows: TGCAGTGCTAGAGGGCCGCTAGCTAGCGAGCAGTTCTTC. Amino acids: CSARGPLASEQFF.

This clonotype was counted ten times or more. CDR3: CASSNVEGDEQYF. The CDR3 region has the DNA TGTGCCAGCAGCAACGTGGAGGGGGACGAGCAGTACTTC. The chain carries TRBV21-1 and TRBJ2-7; the table's D call TRBD1 went unverified against the DNA. TRBV21-1 corresponds to a pseudogene. There are 13 residues in the CDR3.

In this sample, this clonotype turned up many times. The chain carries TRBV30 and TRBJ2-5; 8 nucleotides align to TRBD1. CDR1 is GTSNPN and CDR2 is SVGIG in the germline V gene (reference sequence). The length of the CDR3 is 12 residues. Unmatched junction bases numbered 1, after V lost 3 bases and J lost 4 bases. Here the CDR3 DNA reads TGTGCCTGGAGCAGGGGGCGAGAGACCCAGTACTTC. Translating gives CAWSRGRETQYF.

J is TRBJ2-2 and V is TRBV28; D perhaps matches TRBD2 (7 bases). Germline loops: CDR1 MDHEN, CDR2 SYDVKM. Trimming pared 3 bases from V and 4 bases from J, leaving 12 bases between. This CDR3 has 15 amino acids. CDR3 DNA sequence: TGTGCCAGCAGTTTGGGGGGGCTGAGCACCGGGGAGCTGTTTTTT. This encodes CASSLGGLSTGELFF.

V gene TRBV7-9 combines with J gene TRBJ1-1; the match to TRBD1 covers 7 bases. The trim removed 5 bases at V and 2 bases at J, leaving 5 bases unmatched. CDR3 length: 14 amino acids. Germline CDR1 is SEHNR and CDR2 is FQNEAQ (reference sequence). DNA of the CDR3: TGTGCCAGCAGCCCCAGAGGGGGCAACACTGAAGCTTTCTTT. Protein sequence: CASSPRGGNTEAFF.

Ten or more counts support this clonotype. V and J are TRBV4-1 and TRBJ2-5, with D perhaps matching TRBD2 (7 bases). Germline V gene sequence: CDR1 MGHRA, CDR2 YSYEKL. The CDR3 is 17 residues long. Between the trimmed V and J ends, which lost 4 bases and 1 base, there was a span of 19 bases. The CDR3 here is CASSRLRGGETQETQYF. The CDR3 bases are TGCGCCAGCAGCCGCCTGAGGGGGGGGGAAACCCAAGAGACCCAGTACTTC.

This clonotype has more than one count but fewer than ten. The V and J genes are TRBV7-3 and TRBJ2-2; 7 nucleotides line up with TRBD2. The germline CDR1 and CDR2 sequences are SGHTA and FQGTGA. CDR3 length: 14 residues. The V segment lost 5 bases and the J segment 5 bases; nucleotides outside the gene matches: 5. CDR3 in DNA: TGTGCCAGCAGCCCCGGGGGGTGGACCGGGGAGCTGTTTTTT. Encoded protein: CASSPGGWTGELFF. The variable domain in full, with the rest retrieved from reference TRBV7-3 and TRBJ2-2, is GAGVSQTPSNKVTEKGKYVELRCDPISGHTALYWYRQSLGQGPEFLIYFQGTGAADDSGLPNDRFFAVRPEGSVSTLKIQRTERGDSAVYLCASSPGGWTGELFFGEGSRLTVL.

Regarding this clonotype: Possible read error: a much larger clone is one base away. The CDR3 bases are TGCAGTGCTAGAGATCAAATGAACACCGGGGAGCTGCTTTTT. Translating it yields CSARDQMNTGELLF. This chain uses TRBV20-1 with TRBJ2-2; possibly TRBD2 for D (5 bases). The length of the CDR3 is 14 residues. Germline V lookup: CDR1 DFQATT, CDR2 SNEGSKA (reference sequence).

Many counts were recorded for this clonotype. The CDR3 loop reads CASSPKQGSNTGELFF. In DNA, the CDR3 is TGTGCCAGCAGTCCGAAACAGGGGTCGAACACCGGGGAGCTGTTTTTT. V and J are TRBV2 and TRBJ2-2; the match to TRBD1 covers 7 bases. Germline CDR1 is SNHLY and CDR2 is FYNNEI. This CDR3 has 16 amino acids. Trimming cost V 5 bases and J 0 bases; bases outside gene matches: 6.

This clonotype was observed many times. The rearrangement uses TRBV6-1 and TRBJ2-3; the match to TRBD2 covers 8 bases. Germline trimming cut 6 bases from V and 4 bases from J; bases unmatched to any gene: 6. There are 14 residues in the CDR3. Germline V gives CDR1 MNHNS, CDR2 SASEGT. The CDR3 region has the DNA TGTGCCAGCAGGCCTCAGCGGGGGCCAGATACGCAGTATTTT. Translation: CASRPQRGPDTQYF.

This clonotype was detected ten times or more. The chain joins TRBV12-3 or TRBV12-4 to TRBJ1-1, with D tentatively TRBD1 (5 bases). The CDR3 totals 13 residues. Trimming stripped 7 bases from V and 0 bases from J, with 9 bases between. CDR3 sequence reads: CASIGQMNTEAFF. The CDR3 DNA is TGTGCCAGCATAGGACAAATGAACACTGAAGCTTTCTTT.

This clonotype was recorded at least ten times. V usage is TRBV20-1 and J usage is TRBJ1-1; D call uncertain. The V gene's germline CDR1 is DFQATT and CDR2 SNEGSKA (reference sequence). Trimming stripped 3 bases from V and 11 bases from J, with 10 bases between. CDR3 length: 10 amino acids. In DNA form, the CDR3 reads TGCAGTGCTAGCGTCCGGGTGGCTTTCTTT. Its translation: CSASVRVAFF.

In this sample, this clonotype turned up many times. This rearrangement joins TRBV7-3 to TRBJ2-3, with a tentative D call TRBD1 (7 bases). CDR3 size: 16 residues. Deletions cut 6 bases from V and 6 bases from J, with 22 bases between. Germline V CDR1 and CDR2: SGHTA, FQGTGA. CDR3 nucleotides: TGTGCCAGCAGTTTAGGAGGGGGCGCCGGTACCGATACGCAGTATTTT. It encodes CASSLGGGAGTDTQYF.

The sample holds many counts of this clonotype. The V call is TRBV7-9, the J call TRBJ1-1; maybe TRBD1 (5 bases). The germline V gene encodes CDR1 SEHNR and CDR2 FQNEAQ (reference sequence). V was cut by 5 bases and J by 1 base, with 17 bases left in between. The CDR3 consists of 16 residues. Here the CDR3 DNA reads TGTGCCAGCAGCCGCCGGGACCCACGATCGAACACTGAAGCTTTCTTT. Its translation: CASSRRDPRSNTEAFF.

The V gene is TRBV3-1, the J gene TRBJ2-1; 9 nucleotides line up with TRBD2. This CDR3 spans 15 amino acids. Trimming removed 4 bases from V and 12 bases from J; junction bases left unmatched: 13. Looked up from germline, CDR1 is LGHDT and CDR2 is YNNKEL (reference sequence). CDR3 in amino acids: CASSPGTSRGDGQFF. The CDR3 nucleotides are TGTGCCAGCAGCCCCGGGACTAGCAGGGGGGATGGGCAGTTCTTC.

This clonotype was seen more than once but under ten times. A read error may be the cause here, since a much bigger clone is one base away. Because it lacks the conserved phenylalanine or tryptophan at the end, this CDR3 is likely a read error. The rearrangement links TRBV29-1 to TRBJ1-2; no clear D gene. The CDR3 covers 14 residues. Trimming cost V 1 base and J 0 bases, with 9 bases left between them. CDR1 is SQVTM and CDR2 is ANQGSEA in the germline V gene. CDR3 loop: CSVEGGFPNYGYTL. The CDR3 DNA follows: TGCAGCGTTGAAGGGGGATTCCCTAACTATGGCTACACCCTC.

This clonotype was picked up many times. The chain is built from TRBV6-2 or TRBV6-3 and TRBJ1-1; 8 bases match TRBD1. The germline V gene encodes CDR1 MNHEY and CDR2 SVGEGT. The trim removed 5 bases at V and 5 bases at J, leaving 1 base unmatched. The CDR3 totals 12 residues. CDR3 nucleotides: TGTGCCAGCAGTCGACAGGGGACTGAAGCTTTCTTT. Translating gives CASSRQGTEAFF.

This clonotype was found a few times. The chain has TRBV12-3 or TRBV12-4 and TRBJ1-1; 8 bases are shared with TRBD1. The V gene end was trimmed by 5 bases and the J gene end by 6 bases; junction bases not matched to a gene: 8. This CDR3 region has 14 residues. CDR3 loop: CASSLHDRGAEAFF. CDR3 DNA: TGTGCCAGCAGTCTCCACGACAGGGGCGCTGAAGCTTTCTTT.

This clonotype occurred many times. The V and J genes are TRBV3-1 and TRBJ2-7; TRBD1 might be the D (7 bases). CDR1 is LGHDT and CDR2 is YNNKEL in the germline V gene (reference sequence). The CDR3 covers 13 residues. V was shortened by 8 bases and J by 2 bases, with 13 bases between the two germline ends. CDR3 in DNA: TGTGCCAGCCGGGGGACAGCCACCTACGAGCAGTACTTC. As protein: CASRGTATYEQYF.

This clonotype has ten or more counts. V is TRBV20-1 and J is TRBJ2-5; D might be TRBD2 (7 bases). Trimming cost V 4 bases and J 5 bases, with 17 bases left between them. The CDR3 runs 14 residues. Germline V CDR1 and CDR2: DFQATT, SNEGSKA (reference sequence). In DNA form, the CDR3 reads TGCAGTGCTATGGCGGGGGCTCAAGGGGAGACCCAGTACTTC. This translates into CSAMAGAQGETQYF.

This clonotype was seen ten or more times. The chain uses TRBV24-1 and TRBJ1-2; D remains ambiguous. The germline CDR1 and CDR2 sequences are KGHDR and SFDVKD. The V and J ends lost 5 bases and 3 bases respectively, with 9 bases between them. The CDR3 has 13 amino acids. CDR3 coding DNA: TGTGCCACCAGTGGGACGGTTGACTATGGCTACACCTTC. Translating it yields CATSGTVDYGYTF.

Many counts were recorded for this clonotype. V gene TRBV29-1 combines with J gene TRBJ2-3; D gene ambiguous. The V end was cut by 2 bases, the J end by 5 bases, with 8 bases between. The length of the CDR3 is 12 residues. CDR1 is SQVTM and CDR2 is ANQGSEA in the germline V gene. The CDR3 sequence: CSVELTGDTQYF. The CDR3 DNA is TGCAGCGTTGAACTCACCGGAGATACGCAGTATTTT.

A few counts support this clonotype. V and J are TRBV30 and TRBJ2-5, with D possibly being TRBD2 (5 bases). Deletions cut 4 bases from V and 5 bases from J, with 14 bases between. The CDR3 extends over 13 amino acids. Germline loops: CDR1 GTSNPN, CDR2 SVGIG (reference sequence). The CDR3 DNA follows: TGTGCCTGGATCCTTACGGGATCTGAGACCCAGTACTTC. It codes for CAWILTGSETQYF.